The 11 T cell receptor beta chains presented below share a single source sample, sequenced in a study of cytomegalovirus exposure and HLA in healthy donors. Researchers ran the PCR with 60 Vbeta and 13 Jbeta primers. This table comes from immunoSEQ multiplex PCR, and its TCRdb copy is limited to in-frame clones, with some not included. This sample has about 190,000 clones, with more than 75% found just once. Sequenced input: PBMCs. The receptor source for this set is a man aged 25-45 years in good health and CMV-seronegative.

The chain joins TRBV7-2 to TRBJ2-7, with 9 positions matching TRBD1. The germline V gene encodes CDR1 SGHTA and CDR2 FQGNSA. CDR3 length equals 17 residues. The ends lost 5 bases at V and 12 bases at J; junction bases unmatched: 23. CDR3 DNA sequence: TGTGCCAGCAGCCTTAACCCTAAATGGGACAGGGAAACGACCACGTACTTC. Residues: CASSLNPKWDRETTTYF.

The rearrangement uses TRBV4-3 and TRBJ2-1; a weak D match, TRBD2 (6 bases). The CDR3 runs 15 residues. Deletions cut 1 base from V and 7 bases from J, with 14 bases between. Germline V lookup: CDR1 LGHNA, CDR2 YSLEER. The CDR3 sequence: CASSQVPIAENEQFF. The CDR3 DNA follows: TGCGCCAGCAGCCAAGTCCCCATAGCGGAAAATGAGCAGTTCTTC.

This clone was detected once. The chain couples TRBV4-3 to TRBJ2-1, with TRBD2 matching over 8 bases. J gave up 0 bases and V 8 bases, and 6 bases lay outside the gene matches. This CDR3 comprises 15 residues. Germline V gives CDR1 LGHNA, CDR2 YSLEER. The CDR3 DNA is TGCGCCAGCTCCCCGGGGGGGAGCTCCTACAATGAGCAGTTCTTC. This encodes CASSPGGSSYNEQFF.

V gene TRBV6-1 combines with J gene TRBJ1-4; D unresolved. Trimming took off 6 bases at V and 8 bases at J, with 16 bases between the two ends. CDR3 size: 14 residues. CDR1 MNHNS and CDR2 SASEGT come from the germline V gene. The CDR3 nucleotides are TGTGCCAGCAGAACCCGGGAGGGAGGGGAAAAACTGTTTTTT. It is translated as CASRTREGGEKLFF.

The chain employs TRBV27 and TRBJ2-1, with D unclear. The V end lost 8 bases, the J end lost 5 bases, and 13 bases lay between the germline ends. The CDR3 has 13 residues. Germline CDR1 and CDR2: MNHEY and SMNVEV (reference sequence). The CDR3 reads CASLGLGDNEQFF. CDR3 DNA: TGTGCCAGCCTCGGCCTCGGAGACAATGAGCAGTTCTTC.

The chain couples TRBV20-1 to TRBJ1-3; a possible D gene is TRBD1 (6 bases). Germline CDR1 reads DFQATT; CDR2 reads SNEGSKA (reference sequence). There are 11 residues in the CDR3. Trimming removed 3 bases from V and 7 bases from J, with 7 bases in between. In DNA form, the CDR3 reads TGCAGTGCTAGCCAGGGGAACACCATATATTTT. Residues: CSASQGNTIYF.

This chain links TRBV2 with TRBJ2-2; D perhaps matches TRBD2 (5 bases). This CDR3 has 14 amino acids. V lost 8 bases to trimming and J lost 1 base, with 11 bases between them. Germline lookup yields CDR1 SNHLY and CDR2 FYNNEI. CDR3 region: CASFDYMNTGELFF. CDR3 coding DNA: TGTGCCAGCTTTGACTACATGAACACCGGGGAGCTGTTTTTT.

This chain connects TRBV6-5 to TRBJ2-1; perhaps TRBD2 as D (6 bases). The CDR3 is made up of 11 amino acids. Per the germline V gene, CDR1 is MNHEY and CDR2 is SVGAGI. Trimming removed 8 bases at V and 7 bases at J, with 9 bases between. The DNA for the CDR3 is TGTGCCAGCTTAGGAGGGAATGAGCAGTTCTTC. Translated, it gives CASLGGNEQFF.

The chain links TRBV7-2 to TRBJ2-7, with unresolved D. This CDR3 region has 15 residues. V lost 5 bases and J lost 0, with 14 bases in between. Germline CDR1 SGHTA, CDR2 FQGNSA. CDR3 protein: CASSTTGSISYEQYF. The CDR3 bases are TGTGCCAGCAGCACAACCGGGTCGATCTCCTACGAGCAGTACTTC. Full variable domain (missing parts from reference TRBV7-2 and TRBJ2-7): GAGVSQSPSNKVTEKGKDVELRCDPISGHTALYWYRQSLGQGLEFLIYFQGNSAPDKSGLPSDRFSAERTGGSVSTLTIQRTQQEDSAVYLCASSTTGSISYEQYFGPGTRLTVT.

The CDR3 DNA reads TGTGCCAGCTCACCAGACAGGGTTTATAGCAATCAGCCCCAGCATTTT. This encodes CASSPDRVYSNQPQHF. The genes are TRBV18 and TRBJ1-5, with TRBD1 matching 7 bases. V was clipped by 2 bases and J by 0 bases; unmatched bases: 4. The germline V gene encodes CDR1 KGHSH and CDR2 LQKENI. The CDR3 is 16 residues long.

In this sample, this clone turned up once. The chain carries TRBV5-8 and TRBJ2-5; 15 nucleotides align to TRBD2. This CDR3 is 17 amino acids long. CDR1 and CDR2 from the germline V gene are SGHTS and YDEGEE. V lost 3 bases and J lost 1; bases outside the gene matches: 4. CDR3: CASSSGLAGGVQETQYF. For the CDR3, the DNA is TGTGCCAGCAGCTCGGGACTAGCGGGGGGTGTCCAAGAGACCCAGTACTTC.